This TCR beta chain was sequenced for a study of vaccination effects on CD4 cells after COVID-19 (dated by TCRdb to 2022 to 2024). Turning to the overall study: Post-vaccine samples across the study were collected a median of 72 days after the second dose, with a range of 14 to 241. The full study included ten to eleven COVID-19 convalescent patients and a few SARS-CoV-2-naive healthy vaccine recipients. SARS-CoV-2 spike-specific CD4+ TCR repertoires were compared before and after mRNA vaccination in COVID-19 convalescent patients and in infection-naive vaccine recipients. In the study, cultures from other donors were sequenced using the Oncomine TCR Beta short-read assay on an Illumina iSeq 100. Study-wide findings and limitations: In healthy vaccine recipients, vaccine-induced clones were almost all SARS-CoV-2 mono-reactive, with only 1 of 255 cross-reactive with common cold coronaviruses. At late post-vaccination timepoints, both infection-induced and vaccine-induced clones showed marked clonal contraction, consistent with waning T cell responses. The study was limited by a small number of convalescent patients, and early post-infection timepoints were lacking.

Inclusive of the bounding cysteine and phenylalanine, the CDR3 is 14 residues long. Only the CDR3 portion is preserved as DNA: 42 bases, with reading frame beginning at the first base. CDR1 and CDR2, looked up from the germline V gene, are SQVTM and ANQGSEA. Between the V and J ends, shortened by 6 bases and 2 bases respectively, the junction contains 15 bases. To identify antigen-specific CD4+ T cell clonotypes by their expansion, the ViraFEST assay first stimulated PBMC with viral peptide pools and then applied TCR sequencing. After more than nine days of culture, CD4+ T cells were isolated with the EasySep CD4+ T cell isolation kit. Two doses of either the BNT162b2 or the mRNA-1273 mRNA SARS-CoV-2 vaccine were administered to participants. Negative nucleocapsid antibody results before and after vaccination confirmed that the healthy vaccine recipients had no prior SARS-CoV-2 infection. Each well held two million PBMC cultured in IMDM containing roughly 5% human AB serum, around 10 IU/ml IL-2 and gentamicin, along with about 10 ug/ml peptides. Half of the culture medium was replaced with fresh IL-2-containing medium on days 3 and 7. Unless noted otherwise, every peptide stimulation condition was grown in triplicate wells. PBMC were separated from whole blood using Ficoll-Paque Plus gradient centrifugation and were then either cryopreserved at -140C or used fresh. The overlapping peptide pools covered the spike proteins of SARS-CoV-2 and of the common cold coronaviruses HCoV-NL63, HCoV-OC43 and HCoV-229E. Genomic DNA was extracted from cultured CD4+ T cells with the QIAamp micro DNA kit.

Library generation was performed with the immunoSEQ multiplex PCR assay. TCR beta CDR3 sequencing was performed on DNA from the cultured, isolated CD4+ T cells. In the paper's pipeline: Non-productive TCR sequences were removed, reads were trimmed to the CDR3 region, and CDR3s of at least 7 amino acids were retained. The MANAFEST web app was used to identify antigen-specific clonotypes by comparing expansion in peptide wells with expansion in reference cultures. To count as positive, a clone had to show expansion at FDR<0.05 compared with the reference and with all other wells, an odds ratio above 5, and a frequency above 0.1% in two replicate wells. Clonotypes significantly expanded in SARS-CoV-2 spike wells and in at least one common cold coronavirus spike condition were defined as cross-reactive. Using the stringdist R package, CDR3 similarity was measured by Levenshtein distance, and unrooted trees were constructed with ape in R 3.6.1. Entries here come from immuneACCESS through TCRdb and include only in-frame sequences with V and J called. Some clones fail to appear in such tables; in the studies checked, an unresolved V gene covers under half of the shortfall, and the cause of the remainder is unknown. V, J and clone size derive from that table, while D and trimming were established from the DNA sequence. Present in this sample are tens of thousands of clones, 70% to 90% of which were seen just once. The ten most abundant clones make up 0.95% to 1.5% of the sample.

As concerns this clone: No cognate antigen has been identified for it. No qualities accompany the bases; no much larger clone lies one base away.

The sequence links TRBV29-1 to TRBJ2-3, with the D gene call left open. The input for sequencing was CD4+ T cells from PBMCs cultured with HCoV-229E spike peptides, taken after COVID-19 vaccination. Explained via the paper, the cell subset or site label denotes: HCoV-229E spike overlapping peptide pool stimulation. This sequence originates from a human donor who received a COVID-19 vaccine. The CDR3 sequence is CSVQDRLVTDTQYF. The DNA sequence is TGCAGCGTCCAAGACCGATTAGTCACAGATACGCAGTATTTT.